Listed below are T cell receptor beta chains from one sample, sequenced in a study of blood T cell repertoires in COVID-19. Libraries were prepared by immunoSEQ multiplex PCR; TCRdb keeps only in-frame clonotypes and omits some of them. The profile shows approximately 360,000 clones, over 80% of them singletons. The sample comprised PBMCs or T cells enriched from blood (not recorded which). Receptor source: a woman between 45 and 60 years old who had recovered from COVID-19. The CDR3 runs from the conserved cysteine through the conserved F or W. A D gene is named only where the DNA matches it firmly. Some rows mark clone size as missing; the rest say once, few, many or name a class of expanded clone.

size	D	V	J	CDR3	DNA
NA	NA	TRBV29-1	TRBJ2-3	CSVESGGGEEFLNTQYF	TGCAGCGTTGAGTCGGGGGGCGGGGAGGAATTTTTAAATACGCAGTATTTT
NA	NA	TRBV30	TRBJ2-5	CAWSVLVKETQYF	TGTGCCTGGAGTGTGTTAGTCAAAGAGACCCAGTACTTC
few	NA	TRBV30	TRBJ2-1	CAWDGGTGTSYNEQFF	TGTGCCTGGGATGGGGGCACAGGGACCTCCTACAATGAGCAGTTCTTC
NA	NA	TRBV5-6	TRBJ1-2	CASSLGHRGYGYTF	TGTGCCAGCAGCTTGGGTCACCGGGGCTATGGCTACACCTTC
NA	NA	TRBV7-9	TRBJ1-2	CASSLGSVQGYTF	TGTGCCAGCAGCTTAGGGTCAGTTCAAGGCTACACCTTC
few	TRBD1	TRBV23-1	TRBJ1-1	CASNYIPGQGRNGNTEAFF	TGCGCCAGCAATTATATTCCGGGACAGGGAAGAAATGGGAACACTGAAGCTTTCTTT
NA	TRBD1	TRBV19	TRBJ2-7	CASSTWDSYEQYF	TGTGCCAGTAGTACATGGGACAGTTACGAGCAGTACTTC
NA	TRBD1	TRBV27	TRBJ2-1	CASSRTGEAYNEQFF	TGTGCCAGCAGTCGCACAGGGGAAGCCTACAATGAGCAGTTCTTC
many	NA	TRBV12-3/TRBV12-4	TRBJ1-1	CASSLQNTEAFF	TGTGCCAGCAGTTTACAGAACACTGAAGCTTTCTTT
NA	NA	TRBV6-5	TRBJ1-2	CASSQGGGYTF	TGTGCCAGCAGTCAGGGAGGGGGCTACACCTTC
NA	TRBD1	TRBV10-3	TRBJ2-7	CAISEGTGPVGGYEQYF	TGTGCCATCAGTGAGGGGACAGGGCCCGTTGGGGGCTACGAGCAGTACTTC
NA	TRBD1	TRBV6-5	TRBJ1-2	CASSTGTGYGYTF	TGTGCCAGCAGTACCGGGACAGGCTATGGCTACACCTTC
NA	TRBD1	TRBV6-5	TRBJ1-2	CASRTGWGYGYTF	TGTGCCAGCCGGACAGGGTGGGGTTATGGCTACACCTTC
NA	NA	TRBV12-3/TRBV12-4	TRBJ1-2	CASSPGAVGYTF	TGTGCCAGCAGCCCAGGGGCGGTTGGCTACACCTTC
NA	TRBD1	TRBV6-5	TRBJ1-2	CASSSTGPYGYTF	TGTGCCAGCAGTTCGACAGGGCCTTATGGCTACACCTTC
few	TRBD1	TRBV11-3	TRBJ1-2	CASSPRTGYNGYTF	TGTGCCAGCAGCCCGAGGACAGGGTATAATGGCTACACCTTC
NA	TRBD1	TRBV5-5	TRBJ1-5	CASRDFPGQGVQPQHF	TGTGCCAGCAGAGACTTTCCGGGACAGGGCGTTCAGCCCCAGCATTTT
NA	TRBD1	TRBV18	TRBJ1-2	CASSPSTRTGASGYTF	TGTGCCAGCTCACCTTCAACAAGGACAGGGGCTAGTGGCTACACCTTC
NA	TRBD1	TRBV10-3	TRBJ1-2	CAISEPTIQGKGGYTF	TGTGCCATCAGTGAGCCGACGATACAGGGGAAGGGTGGCTACACCTTC
few	TRBD1	TRBV7-9	TRBJ2-5	CASTLLRQGESQETQYF	TGTGCCAGCACCCTTCTTAGACAGGGCGAATCCCAAGAGACCCAGTACTTC
NA	NA	TRBV18	TRBJ1-3	CASSPRSVGNTIYF	TGTGCCAGCTCACCGCGATCTGTGGGAAACACCATATATTTT
NA	TRBD1	TRBV7-9	TRBJ1-1	CASSSGDSMNTEAFF	TGTGCCAGCAGCTCGGGGGACAGCATGAACACTGAAGCTTTCTTT
once	TRBD1	TRBV18	TRBJ1-6	CASSTGQGNNSPLHF	TGTGCCAGCTCAACGGGACAGGGTAATAATTCACCCCTCCACTTT
NA	NA	TRBV5-4	TRBJ1-2	CASSLDQGPYGYTF	TGTGCCAGCAGCTTGGACCAGGGGCCCTATGGCTACACCTTC
NA	TRBD1	TRBV12-3/TRBV12-4	TRBJ2-7	CASSPGTGYEQYF	TGTGCCAGCAGTCCAGGGACAGGGTACGAGCAGTACTTC
NA	TRBD1	TRBV7-9	TRBJ2-1	CASTSGQGEFF	TGTGCCAGCACCTCGGGACAGGGTGAGTTCTTC
NA	NA	TRBV2	TRBJ1-2	CASTPGHTNYGYTF	TGTGCCAGCACCCCCGGACACACCAACTATGGCTACACCTTC
NA	TRBD1	TRBV19	TRBJ1-5	CASSIGTGPISSYQPQHF	TGTGCCAGTAGTATCGGGACAGGGCCTATCTCCTCCTATCAGCCCCAGCATTTT
many	TRBD2	TRBV14	TRBJ2-3	CASSLAGGLHTQYF	TGTGCCAGCTCACTAGCGGGGGGGCTCCATACGCAGTATTTT
NA	TRBD1	TRBV6-5	TRBJ1-4	CASRTGGATNEKLFF	TGTGCCAGCAGGACAGGGGGTGCAACTAATGAAAAACTGTTTTTT
NA	NA	TRBV6-2/TRBV6-3	TRBJ1-5	CASSYNQGFPGQPQHF	TGTGCCAGCAGTTACAACCAGGGGTTCCCTGGTCAGCCCCAGCATTTT
NA	NA	TRBV2	TRBJ2-6	CASNRASGANVLTF	TGTGCCAGCAACAGGGCCTCTGGGGCCAACGTCCTGACTTTC
NA	NA	TRBV7-9	TRBJ1-4	CASSLTATNEKLFF	TGTGCCAGCAGCTTAACTGCAACTAATGAAAAACTGTTTTTT
NA	TRBD1	TRBV7-9	TRBJ1-2	CASSFPGTGASYGYTF	TGTGCCAGCAGCTTTCCCGGGACAGGGGCCTCCTATGGCTACACCTTC
NA	NA	TRBV2	TRBJ1-2	CASSEENAGQPGYTF	TGTGCCAGCAGTGAAGAAAATGCGGGTCAGCCCGGCTACACCTTC
few	NA	TRBV6-2/TRBV6-3	TRBJ1-2	CASSYQGVSGYTF	TGTGCCAGCAGTTATCAGGGCGTCAGTGGCTACACCTTC
NA	NA	TRBV12-3/TRBV12-4	TRBJ1-2	CASGQGHGYTF	TGTGCCAGCGGCCAGGGGCATGGCTACACCTTC
few	NA	TRBV5-1	TRBJ1-2	CASSFQGPIDGYTF	TGCGCCAGCAGCTTTCAGGGGCCTATCGATGGCTACACCTTC
once	TRBD1	TRBV6-2/TRBV6-3	TRBJ2-7	CASSPQGIVSYEQYF	TGTGCCAGCAGCCCACAGGGGATCGTCTCCTACGAGCAGTACTTC
NA	TRBD1	TRBV6-2/TRBV6-3	TRBJ1-1	CASSYSWTGNTEAFF	TGTGCCAGCAGTTACTCCTGGACAGGGAACACTGAAGCTTTCTTT
NA	NA	TRBV4-3	TRBJ1-6	CASSRVGGGGPFNSPLHF	TGCGCCAGCAGCCGAGTCGGAGGGGGAGGGCCGTTTAATTCACCCCTCCACTTT
NA	NA	TRBV23-1	TRBJ1-2	CASSQQYGYTF	TGCGCCAGCAGTCAACAGTATGGCTACACCTTC
few	TRBD2	TRBV7-8	TRBJ2-7	CASSLGLGAYEQYF	TGTGCCAGCAGCCTCGGACTAGGCGCCTACGAGCAGTACTTC
NA	NA	TRBV11-2	TRBJ1-5	CASSFSPGSQPQHF	TGTGCCAGCAGTTTTTCCCCGGGTAGTCAGCCCCAGCATTTT
NA	NA	TRBV29-1	TRBJ1-1	CSAVDTSDTEAFF	TGCAGCGCTGTGGACACGTCGGACACTGAAGCTTTCTTT
NA	NA	TRBV19	TRBJ1-6	CASSTGPDSPLHF	TGTGCCAGCTCGACAGGCCCCGATTCACCCCTCCACTTT
once	NA	TRBV4-3	TRBJ2-1	CASSQMPGNNNEQFF	TGCGCCAGCAGCCAAATGCCCGGGAACAACAATGAGCAGTTCTTC
NA	TRBD2	TRBV4-1	TRBJ2-1	CASSRFASGGNLYNEQFF	TGCGCCAGCAGCCGCTTCGCTAGCGGGGGGAACCTCTACAATGAGCAGTTCTTC
NA	NA	TRBV2	TRBJ1-2	CASSQNAGEGYTF	TGTGCCAGCAGTCAGAATGCAGGGGAAGGCTACACCTTC
NA	TRBD2	TRBV7-3	TRBJ2-1	CASSRSGSTYNEQFF	TGTGCCAGCAGCCGGAGCGGGAGTACCTACAATGAGCAGTTCTTC
NA	NA	TRBV12-5	TRBJ2-7	CASGDDGRGFYEQYF	TGTGCTAGTGGGGACGACGGCAGGGGTTTCTACGAGCAGTACTTC
NA	TRBD1	TRBV19	TRBJ1-5	CASSDRVGNNQPQHF	TGTGCCAGTAGCGACAGGGTCGGGAACAATCAGCCCCAGCATTTT
NA	NA	TRBV6-5	TRBJ1-1	CASSPGLSTEAFF	TGTGCCAGCAGTCCAGGGTTATCCACTGAAGCTTTCTTT
NA	TRBD1	TRBV30	TRBJ1-6	CAWSPGTGKNSPLHF	TGTGCCTGGAGTCCCGGGACAGGCAAGAATTCACCCCTCCACTTT
NA	TRBD1	TRBV6-5	TRBJ2-2	CASRTTGDVTGELFF	TGTGCCAGCAGGACGACAGGGGACGTCACCGGGGAGCTGTTTTTT
NA	TRBD2	TRBV6-2/TRBV6-3	TRBJ2-5	CASSYGLAGGSFETQYF	TGTGCCAGCAGTTACGGGCTAGCGGGAGGATCATTCGAGACCCAGTACTTC
NA	NA	TRBV7-2	TRBJ1-5	CASSRGQNNQPQHF	TGTGCCAGCAGTAGAGGACAGAACAATCAGCCCCAGCATTTT
NA	TRBD2	TRBV6-5	TRBJ2-7	CASKATSGPYEQYF	TGTGCCAGCAAAGCGACTAGCGGACCCTACGAGCAGTACTTC
NA	NA	TRBV7-9	TRBJ1-1	CASSSDRQAFF	TGTGCCAGCAGTTCGGACAGACAAGCTTTCTTT
NA	NA	TRBV2	TRBJ1-2	CASSEGLGGYGYTF	TGTGCCAGCAGTGAAGGTCTTGGAGGCTATGGCTACACCTTC